This T cell receptor beta chain is drawn from a study of cytomegalovirus exposure and HLA in healthy donors. The study ran its PCR with 60 Vbeta and 13 Jbeta primers. Repertoires were generated with immunoSEQ multiplex PCR, while TCRdb's copy carries only in-frame clones and drops some. The data show around 97,000 clones, around three quarters seen once. The specimen sequenced was PBMCs. The clonotype was recovered from a man between 45 and 60 years old in good health and CMV-seropositive.

The CDR3 DNA sequence: TGTGCCAGCAGCATACTCACAGGACCTAACACTGAAGCTTTCTTT. Its protein product is CASSILTGPNTEAFF. This chain connects TRBV7-6 to TRBJ1-1; D may be TRBD1 (5 bases). Per germline, CDR1 SGHVS and CDR2 FNYEAQ. V lost 5 bases and J lost 2, with 15 bases in between. This CDR3 spans 15 amino acids.